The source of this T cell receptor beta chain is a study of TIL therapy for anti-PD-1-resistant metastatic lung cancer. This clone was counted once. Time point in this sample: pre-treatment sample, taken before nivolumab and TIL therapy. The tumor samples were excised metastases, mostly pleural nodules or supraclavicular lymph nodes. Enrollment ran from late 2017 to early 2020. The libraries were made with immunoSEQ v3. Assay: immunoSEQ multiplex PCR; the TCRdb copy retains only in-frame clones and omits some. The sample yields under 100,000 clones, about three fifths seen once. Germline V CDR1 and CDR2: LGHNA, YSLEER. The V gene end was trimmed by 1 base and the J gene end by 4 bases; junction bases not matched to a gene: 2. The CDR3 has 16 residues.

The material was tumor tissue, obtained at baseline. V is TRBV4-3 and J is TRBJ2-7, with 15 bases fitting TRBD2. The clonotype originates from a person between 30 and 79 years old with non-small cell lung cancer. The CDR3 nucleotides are TGCGCCAGCAGCCAAGGGGGGACTAGCGGGAGGTACGAGCAGTACTTC. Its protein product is CASSQGGTSGRYEQYF.